One sample yielded the 29 T cell receptor beta chains listed below, sequenced in a study of cytomegalovirus exposure and HLA in healthy donors. PCR primers comprised 60 Vbeta and 13 Jbeta primers. Sequencing was performed with immunoSEQ multiplex PCR; in TCRdb, only in-frame clones are kept and a portion is missing. The repertoire holds over 150,000 clones, with approximately 80% as singletons. The source material was PBMCs. The receptors derive from a girl aged 2 to 10 in good health and CMV-seropositive.

This clone was recorded once. V gene TRBV6-5 combines with J gene TRBJ2-3, with D perhaps matching TRBD2 (6 bases). V lost 0 bases, J lost 2 bases, and 12 bases lay in between. The CDR3 loop spans 16 amino acids. Per germline, CDR1 MNHEY and CDR2 SVGAGI. The CDR3 coding sequence is TGTGCCAGCAGTTACTCGAGGAGGGGCCCCACAGATACGCAGTATTTT. Protein: CASSYSRRGPTDTQYF.

The chain is built from TRBV4-1 and TRBJ2-3; TRBD2 aligns across 10 bases. After removal of 4 bases from V and 6 bases from J, the junction contained 13 bases not matched to a gene. The germline V gene encodes CDR1 MGHRA and CDR2 YSYEKL. The CDR3 extends over 17 amino acids. CDR3 DNA: TGCGCCAGCAGCCTGAAAGGACTAGCGGCCACGCGGGATACGCAGTATTTT. Amino acid sequence: CASSLKGLAATRDTQYF.

V is TRBV30 and J is TRBJ2-7; D unresolved. Germline-derived CDR1 and CDR2 are GTSNPN and SVGIG (reference sequence). This CDR3 has 13 residues. Trimming removed 5 bases from V and 6 bases from J, with 17 bases in between. CDR3: CAWGRLEVGEQYF. CDR3 bases: TGTGCCTGGGGGCGCCTGGAAGTAGGCGAGCAGTACTTC.

The J gene is TRBJ2-1, the V gene TRBV4-1; TRBD2 matches at 9 bases. Germline lookup yields CDR1 MGHRA and CDR2 YSYEKL. The CDR3 covers 15 residues. Trimming removed 0 bases from V and 12 bases from J; junction bases left unmatched: 9. The chain's CDR3 is CASSQEAPTAGGQFF. The CDR3 DNA follows: TGCGCCAGCAGCCAAGAGGCCCCAACAGCGGGGGGGCAGTTCTTC.

This clone was counted a few times. The gene calls are TRBV6-4 and TRBJ2-1; D ambiguous. The V and J ends lost 3 bases and 5 bases respectively, with 8 bases between them. Germline CDR1 is MRHNA and CDR2 is SNTAGT. The CDR3 extends over 13 amino acids. CDR3 region: CASSEVANNEQFF. In nucleotides, the CDR3 is TGTGCCAGCAGTGAGGTAGCAAACAATGAGCAGTTCTTC.

The chain is built from TRBV19 and TRBJ2-1, with a possible D match to TRBD1 (6 bases). V lost 5 bases to trimming and J lost 6 bases, with 14 bases between them. Germline assignment: CDR1 LNHDA and CDR2 SQIVND (reference sequence). This CDR3 has 14 residues. CDR3 bases: TGTGCCAGTAGTGAATGGGGGCTAACCAATGAGCAGTTCTTC. It translates to CASSEWGLTNEQFF.

V and J are TRBV9 and TRBJ2-1; 9 bases align to TRBD2. The germline V gene encodes CDR1 SGDLS and CDR2 YYNGEE. With V trimmed by 4 bases and J by 2 bases, 19 bases remained unmatched. The CDR3 loop spans 20 amino acids. CDR3 nucleotide sequence: TGTGCCAGCAGCCCCCGCGGGAGGGTTAGCGGGAGTGGCACCTACAATGAGCAGTTCTTC. As protein: CASSPRGRVSGSGTYNEQFF.

The genes are TRBV9 and TRBJ1-2, with 7 nucleotides matching TRBD1. Unmatched junction bases numbered 2, after V lost 2 bases and J lost 1 base. Germline CDR1 SGDLS, CDR2 YYNGEE. CDR3 length: 14 residues. CDR3 nucleotide sequence: TGTGCCAGCAGCGTTACAGGGGATAACTATGGCTACACCTTC. Translated: CASSVTGDNYGYTF. Using reference TRBV9 and TRBJ1-2 for the parts outside the CDR3, the full variable domain is DSGVTQTPKHLITATGQRVTLRCSPRSGDLSVYWYQQSLDQGLQFLIQYYNGEERAKGNILERFSAQQFPDLHSELNLSSLELGDSALYFCASSVTGDNYGYTFGSGTRLTVV.

The V gene is TRBV4-2, the J gene TRBJ2-1, with 9 bases that match TRBD2. The V segment lost 1 base and the J segment 4 bases; nucleotides outside the gene matches: 2. CDR1 is LGHNA, CDR2 YNFKEQ, per germline. The CDR3 extends over 15 amino acids. The CDR3 sequence: CASSQGTSGYNEQFF. As DNA, the CDR3 is TGTGCCAGCAGCCAAGGAACTAGCGGGTACAATGAGCAGTTCTTC.

The V call is TRBV29-1, the J call TRBJ2-7, with D hard to call. The CDR3 runs to 11 residues. Trimming stripped 5 bases from V and 9 bases from J, with 14 bases between. Germline V lookup: CDR1 SQVTM, CDR2 ANQGSEA. In DNA, the CDR3 is TGCAGCGTTTTACTACTCAGTATGCAGTACTTC. Translating gives CSVLLLSMQYF.

This rearrangement joins TRBV6-5 to TRBJ1-2; TRBD1 aligns across 8 bases. CDR3 length: 12 amino acids. Germline trimming cut 10 bases from V and 5 bases from J; bases unmatched to any gene: 6. Germline CDR1 MNHEY, CDR2 SVGAGI. The CDR3 nucleotides are TGTGCCACCTCCGGACAGGGATATGGCTACACCTTC. The encoded protein is CATSGQGYGYTF.

The chain recombines TRBV27 with TRBJ1-4, with a possible D match to TRBD1 (5 bases). The ends were cut back, 7 bases at V and 3 bases at J, with 12 bases in the middle. The germline gives CDR1 MNHEY, CDR2 SMNVEV (reference sequence). This CDR3 comprises 14 residues. The CDR3: CASNTQVPNEKLFF. In DNA form, the CDR3 reads TGTGCCAGCAATACACAGGTACCTAATGAAAAACTGTTTTTT.

This chain uses TRBV7-2 with TRBJ2-5, with 11 bases fitting TRBD2. This CDR3 region has 15 residues. Germline V gene data show CDR1 as SGHTA and CDR2 as FQGNSA. V gave up 7 bases and J gave up 4 bases; unmatched junction bases: 8. The CDR3 coding sequence is TGTGCCAGCACCGTAGCGGGAGGGCCGGGAGAGACCCAGTACTTC. It codes for CASTVAGGPGETQYF.

The CDR3 region is CASSSAVGTANYGYTF. The CDR3 region has the DNA TGTGCCAGCAGCTCGGCTGTAGGGACAGCTAACTATGGCTACACCTTC. The chain employs TRBV6-4 and TRBJ1-2; 7 bases are shared with TRBD1. CDR1 MRHNA and CDR2 SNTAGT come from the germline V gene. V gave up 6 bases and J gave up 0 bases; unmatched junction bases: 10. The CDR3 length is 16 residues.

The chain carries TRBV6-1 and TRBJ1-6; D possibly corresponds to TRBD1 (6 bases). This CDR3 is built from 15 residues. Germline-derived CDR1 and CDR2 are MNHNS and SASEGT. Trimming stripped 5 bases from V and 7 bases from J, with 15 bases between. The CDR3 region has the DNA TGTGCCAGCAGTAGACAGGTTCCGACGAATTCACCCCTCCACTTT. It specifies CASSRQVPTNSPLHF.

The chain links TRBV2 to TRBJ2-7; 7 bases are a match to TRBD1. After removal of 6 bases from V and 0 bases from J, the junction contained 8 bases not matched to a gene. Germline-derived CDR1 and CDR2 are SNHLY and FYNNEI. The CDR3 totals 15 residues. Here the CDR3 DNA reads TGTGCCAGCAGCCTGGGACAGCCCTCCTCCTACGAGCAGTACTTC. Protein product: CASSLGQPSSYEQYF.

CDR3 loop: CASSLRDSPIEEQYF. The CDR3 DNA follows: TGTGCCAGCAGCCTGAGGGACAGTCCCATCGAAGAGCAGTACTTC. The V call is TRBV5-6, the J call TRBJ2-7, with TRBD1 identical over 7 bases. V lost 4 bases to trimming and J lost 7 bases; unmatched junction nucleotides: 14. Germline CDR1 reads SGHDT; CDR2 reads YYEEEE. The CDR3 length is 15 residues.

The chain employs TRBV30 and TRBJ1-4, with D maybe TRBD1 (5 bases). V lost 4 bases and J 8 bases, leaving 23 bases between the germline ends. This CDR3 contains 16 residues. In germline, CDR1 is GTSNPN, CDR2 SVGIG (reference sequence). CDR3 in DNA: TGTGCCTGGACCAACCCATCCGGGACGGCGGGGGAAAAACTGTTTTTT. It codes for CAWTNPSGTAGEKLFF.

This chain uses TRBV6-1 with TRBJ1-2; D is uncertain. The CDR3 consists of 13 residues. Trimming shortened V by 6 bases and J by 6 bases, and 14 bases separated the two germline ends. The V gene's germline CDR1 is MNHNS and CDR2 SASEGT. CDR3 bases: TGTGCCAGCAGGCCGCGGGTCCAGGATGGCTACACCTTC. This gives the protein CASRPRVQDGYTF.

As regards this clone: The sample contains more than one DNA sequence encoding this CDR3. The chain joins TRBV19 to TRBJ2-3; possible D gene TRBD2, 6 bases. Per germline, CDR1 LNHDA and CDR2 SQIVND (reference sequence). CDR3 length equals 15 residues. The V and J ends lost 0 bases and 0 bases respectively, with 7 bases between them. The CDR3 loop reads CASSIDRGSTDTQYF. Here the CDR3 DNA reads TGTGCCAGTAGTATAGATCGGGGGAGCACAGATACGCAGTATTTT.

In its sample, this clone was seen a few times. Other DNA sequences in the sample encode the same CDR3. The chain employs TRBV5-1 and TRBJ2-5; D unresolved. This CDR3 is 11 amino acids long. Germline V gives CDR1 SGHRS, CDR2 YFSETQ. Trimming removed 2 bases from V and 3 bases from J, with 2 bases in between. This CDR3 is CASSFKETQYF. CDR3 nucleotides: TGCGCCAGCAGCTTTAAAGAGACCCAGTACTTC.

The CDR3 sequence: CAWTPLVGEQYF. DNA for the CDR3: TGTGCCTGGACTCCTCTCGTCGGGGAGCAGTACTTC. The chain couples TRBV30 to TRBJ2-5, with D perhaps TRBD2 (5 bases). The CDR3 runs to 12 residues. Germline values: CDR1 GTSNPN, CDR2 SVGIG (reference sequence). V was cut by 4 bases and J by 11 bases, with 17 bases left in between. Looking up the rest from reference TRBV30 and TRBJ2-5 gives the full variable domain: SQTIHQWPATLVQPVGSPLSLECTVEGTSNPNLYWYRQAAGRGLQLLFYSVGIGQISSEVPQNLSASRPQDRQFILSSKKLLLSDSGFYLCAWTPLVGEQYFGPGTRLLVL.

The chain combines TRBV19 with TRBJ2-1, with 9 bases fitting TRBD2. This CDR3 is 16 amino acids long. Germline-derived CDR1 and CDR2 are LNHDA and SQIVND (reference sequence). With V trimmed by 10 bases and J by 0 bases, 10 bases remained unmatched. The CDR3 DNA reads TGTGCCACCGGGGGGCGGGAGGGGAGCTCCTACAATGAGCAGTTCTTC. Protein sequence: CATGGREGSSYNEQFF.

The chain recombines TRBV14 with TRBJ1-2; D uncertain. Germline V CDR1 and CDR2: SGHDN, FVKESK. The V end was cut by 4 bases, the J end by 6 bases, with 15 bases between. This CDR3 region has 14 residues. The CDR3 DNA sequence: TGTGCCAGCAGCCTTTTCCCGGTATCGGATGGCTACACCTTC. Its translation is CASSLFPVSDGYTF.

This chain links TRBV2 with TRBJ1-5; 8 positions match TRBD1. Trimming took 6 bases from V and 9 from J; bases not matched to a gene: 7. The CDR3 is 13 amino acids. Looked up from germline, CDR1 is SNHLY and CDR2 is FYNNEI. The DNA of the CDR3 is TGTGCCAGCAGCGTGACAGGGGATGGGCCCCAGCATTTT. It is translated as CASSVTGDGPQHF.

V is TRBV4-2 and J is TRBJ2-7; 12 bases are shared with TRBD2. From germline, CDR1 is LGHNA and CDR2 YNFKEQ. This CDR3 is 16 amino acids long. V was clipped by 3 bases and J by 4 bases; unmatched bases: 7. CDR3 loop: CASSHPRTSGIYEQYF. The DNA of the CDR3 is TGTGCCAGCAGCCACCCACGGACTAGCGGGATTTACGAGCAGTACTTC.

The chain links TRBV9 to TRBJ2-5; 8 bases are shared with TRBD1. Trimming took 3 bases from V and 4 from J; bases not matched to a gene: 5. The CDR3 extends over 14 amino acids. Germline CDR1 is SGDLS and CDR2 is YYNGEE. The CDR3 DNA is TGTGCCAGCAGCGAGACAGGGGTGGGAGAGACCCAGTACTTC. Its translation: CASSETGVGETQYF.

V is TRBV5-1 and J is TRBJ2-7, with 11 bases lining up with TRBD2. The length of the CDR3 is 15 residues. CDR1 is SGHRS and CDR2 is YFSETQ in the germline V gene. J was trimmed by 1 base and V by 4 bases; bases with no gene match: 4. This CDR3 is CASSVSGRGSYEQYF. The CDR3 DNA reads TGCGCCAGCAGCGTTAGCGGGAGGGGGTCCTACGAGCAGTACTTC.

This chain joins TRBV6-1 and TRBJ1-5; 7 nucleotides agree with TRBD1. Losses at the gene ends were 6 bases for V and 7 bases for J; bases not matched to a gene: 6. CDR1 and CDR2 from the germline V gene are MNHNS and SASEGT. This CDR3 spans 13 amino acids. CDR3 sequence reads: CASRRTGGQPQHF. The CDR3, as DNA: TGTGCCAGCAGAAGGACAGGTGGCCAGCCCCAGCATTTT.